Below are 16 T cell receptor beta chains sequenced from a single sample in a study of OX40 agonist ivuxolimab in advanced cancers. Library generation was performed with the immunoSEQ multiplex PCR assay. Here the immuneACCESS table is served through TCRdb, limited to in-frame sequences with V and J called. Missing clones are a known gap in these copies; in checked studies unresolved V genes cover under half, and the rest lacks a known reason. A total of tens of thousands of clones appear in this sample, 90% of them only once. The ten largest clones take up 0.33% of the sample. The material was CD4+ or CD8+ T cells sorted from blood, obtained in a trial of the OX40 agonist ivuxolimab. These receptors came from an adult with an advanced solid tumor such as melanoma, head and neck, liver or kidney cancer.

The genes are TRBV14 and TRBJ2-2, with D unclear. The CDR3 contains 13 residues. The ends were cut back, 1 base at V and 0 bases at J, with 0 bases in the middle. Germline CDR1 SGHDN, CDR2 FVKESK. The CDR3 DNA sequence: TGTGCCAGCAGCCAAGCGAACACCGGGGAGCTGTTTTTT. This encodes CASSQANTGELFF.

The chain joins TRBV18 to TRBJ2-7, with 10 bases identical to TRBD1. The ends lost 6 bases at V and 1 base at J; junction bases unmatched: 6. CDR3 length: 15 residues. The germline V gene encodes CDR1 KGHSH and CDR2 LQKENI. CDR3 residues: CASSHGQGVSYEQYV. The CDR3 bases are TGTGCCAGCTCCCACGGACAGGGGGTATCCTACGAGCAGTACGTC.

This chain uses TRBV5-8 with TRBJ1-6, with D uncertain. Germline values: CDR1 SGHTS, CDR2 YDEGEE. V gave up 2 bases and J gave up 7 bases, with 4 bases separating them. The CDR3 contains 12 residues. The CDR3: CASSFPNSPLHF. The DNA of the CDR3 is TGTGCCAGCAGCTTTCCGAATTCACCCCTCCACTTT.

This chain links TRBV2 with TRBJ1-5; D possibly corresponds to TRBD1 (6 bases). This CDR3 has 13 amino acids. In germline, CDR1 is SNHLY, CDR2 FYNNEI. V lost 6 bases and J lost 2, with 8 bases in between. This chain's CDR3 is CASRNRGNQPQHF. The CDR3 region has the DNA TGTGCCAGCAGAAACAGGGGCAATCAGCCCCAGCATTTT.

The V and J genes are TRBV28 and TRBJ2-4; D possibly uses TRBD1 or TRBD2 (5 bases each). CDR3 length: 11 amino acids. CDR1 is MDHEN and CDR2 is SYDVKM in the germline V gene. Trimming shortened V by 6 bases and J by 9 bases, and 9 bases separated the two germline ends. The CDR3 DNA follows: TGTGCCAGCAGCGGGACCGGCATTCAGTACTTC. Encoded protein: CASSGTGIQYF.

J is TRBJ1-6 and V is TRBV5-5; TRBD1 aligns across 8 bases. Germline V gene lookup returns CDR1 SGHKS and CDR2 YYEKEE (reference sequence). The V gene end was trimmed by 2 bases and the J gene end by 7 bases; junction bases not matched to a gene: 5. The CDR3 runs 15 residues. The CDR3 nucleotides read TGTGCCAGCAGCTTTCACAGGGGGGACAATTCACCCCTCCACTTT. Its translation is CASSFHRGDNSPLHF. The variable domain in full, completed from reference TRBV5-5 and TRBJ1-6, reads DAGVTQSPTHLIKTRGQQVTLRCSPISGHKSVSWYQQVLGQGPQFIFQYYEKEERGRGNFPDRFSARQFPNYSSELNVNALLLGDSALYLCASSFHRGDNSPLHFGNGTRLTVT.

The chain combines TRBV7-9 with TRBJ1-6; the D is unclear. Trimming pared 2 bases from V and 7 bases from J, leaving 12 bases between. The CDR3 is 15 amino acids. CDR1 is SEHNR and CDR2 is FQNEAQ in the germline V gene (reference sequence). CDR3 DNA sequence: TGTGCCAGCAGCTTACAGCCGACTGGGAATTCACCCCTCCACTTT. Translating gives CASSLQPTGNSPLHF.

This clone has just one count. This chain uses TRBV28 with TRBJ1-3; unclear D gene. The CDR3 has 15 residues. Germline V gene data show CDR1 as MDHEN and CDR2 as SYDVKM. Trimming left V 5 bases short and J 4 bases short, with 15 bases between. The CDR3 coding sequence is TGTGCCAGCAGTCCGATAGGGTCTCCAGGAAACACCATATATTTT. Its protein product is CASSPIGSPGNTIYF.

The J gene is TRBJ2-7, the V gene TRBV4-1; D not resolved. The CDR3 totals 15 residues. The V gene's germline CDR1 is MGHRA and CDR2 YSYEKL. With 1 base removed from V and 4 bases from J, the gap between germline ends came to 14 bases. The CDR3 is CASSQGERNGYEQYF. The DNA of the CDR3 is TGCGCCAGCAGCCAAGGGGAACGGAACGGATACGAGCAGTACTTC.

The chain has TRBV5-4 and TRBJ1-1; D not certain. Germline CDR1 is SGHNT and CDR2 is YYREEE (reference sequence). This CDR3 has 14 amino acids. V shed 4 bases and J shed 1 base, with 11 bases lying between them. The CDR3 DNA reads as TGTGCCAGCAGCCATCAATCGTGGAACACTGAAGCTTTCTTT. Protein product: CASSHQSWNTEAFF.

V usage is TRBV28 and J usage is TRBJ2-7; possibly TRBD2 for D (5 bases). Germline V gene data show CDR1 as MDHEN and CDR2 as SYDVKM. The length of the CDR3 is 13 residues. Trimming cost V 6 bases and J 1 base, with 10 bases left between them. The CDR3 sequence is CASREGFSYEQYF. In DNA form, the CDR3 reads TGTGCCAGCAGAGAGGGCTTTTCCTACGAGCAGTACTTC.

In its sample, this clone was seen once. V and J are TRBV10-1 and TRBJ2-1, with 9 bases fitting TRBD2. CDR3 length: 16 residues. Trimming took 6 bases from V and 6 from J; bases not matched to a gene: 12. Germline V gene sequence: CDR1 WNHNN, CDR2 SYGVQD (reference sequence). Written as DNA, the CDR3 is TGCGCCAGCAGCGCGGGGGGAGCGGGGGGTATCAATGAGCAGTTCTTC. Protein product: CASSAGGAGGINEQFF.

This chain links TRBV18 with TRBJ2-7; 7 bases are shared with TRBD1. The germline gives CDR1 KGHSH, CDR2 LQKENI. The CDR3 runs to 13 residues. V lost 3 bases and J lost 6; bases outside the gene matches: 5. The CDR3 nucleotides are TGTGCCAGCTCACCGGACAGGCCCGGCGAGCAGTACGTC. Its protein is CASSPDRPGEQYV.

The CDR3: CASSMEGTNGYTF. The CDR3 nucleotides are TGTGCCAGTAGTATGGAGGGGACAAACGGCTACACCTTC. The rearrangement uses TRBV19 and TRBJ1-2; D is perhaps TRBD1 (6 bases). Trimming removed 3 bases at V and 8 bases at J, with 13 bases between. CDR1 and CDR2 (germline): LNHDA, SQIVND (reference sequence). The CDR3 is 13 residues long.

V and J are TRBV18 and TRBJ1-1; 8 nucleotides line up with TRBD1. The CDR3 sequence is 16 residues long. CDR1 and CDR2 from the germline V gene are KGHSH and LQKENI. Germline trimming cut 3 bases from V and 4 bases from J; bases unmatched to any gene: 10. DNA for the CDR3: TGTGCCAGCTCACCGGCGGCAGGGGGCCGCTCCACTGAAGCTTTCTTT. Its translation: CASSPAAGGRSTEAFF.

The V call is TRBV6-5, the J call TRBJ1-1, with TRBD1 matching 7 bases. CDR1 and CDR2 from the germline V gene are MNHEY and SVGAGI. V trimming: 7 bases; J trimming: 6 bases; junction bases outside the gene matches: 11. CDR3 length: 14 amino acids. CDR3 sequence (DNA): TGTGCCAGCACCCAACACAGGGGTAAGGCTGAAGCTTTCTTT. As protein: CASTQHRGKAEAFF.